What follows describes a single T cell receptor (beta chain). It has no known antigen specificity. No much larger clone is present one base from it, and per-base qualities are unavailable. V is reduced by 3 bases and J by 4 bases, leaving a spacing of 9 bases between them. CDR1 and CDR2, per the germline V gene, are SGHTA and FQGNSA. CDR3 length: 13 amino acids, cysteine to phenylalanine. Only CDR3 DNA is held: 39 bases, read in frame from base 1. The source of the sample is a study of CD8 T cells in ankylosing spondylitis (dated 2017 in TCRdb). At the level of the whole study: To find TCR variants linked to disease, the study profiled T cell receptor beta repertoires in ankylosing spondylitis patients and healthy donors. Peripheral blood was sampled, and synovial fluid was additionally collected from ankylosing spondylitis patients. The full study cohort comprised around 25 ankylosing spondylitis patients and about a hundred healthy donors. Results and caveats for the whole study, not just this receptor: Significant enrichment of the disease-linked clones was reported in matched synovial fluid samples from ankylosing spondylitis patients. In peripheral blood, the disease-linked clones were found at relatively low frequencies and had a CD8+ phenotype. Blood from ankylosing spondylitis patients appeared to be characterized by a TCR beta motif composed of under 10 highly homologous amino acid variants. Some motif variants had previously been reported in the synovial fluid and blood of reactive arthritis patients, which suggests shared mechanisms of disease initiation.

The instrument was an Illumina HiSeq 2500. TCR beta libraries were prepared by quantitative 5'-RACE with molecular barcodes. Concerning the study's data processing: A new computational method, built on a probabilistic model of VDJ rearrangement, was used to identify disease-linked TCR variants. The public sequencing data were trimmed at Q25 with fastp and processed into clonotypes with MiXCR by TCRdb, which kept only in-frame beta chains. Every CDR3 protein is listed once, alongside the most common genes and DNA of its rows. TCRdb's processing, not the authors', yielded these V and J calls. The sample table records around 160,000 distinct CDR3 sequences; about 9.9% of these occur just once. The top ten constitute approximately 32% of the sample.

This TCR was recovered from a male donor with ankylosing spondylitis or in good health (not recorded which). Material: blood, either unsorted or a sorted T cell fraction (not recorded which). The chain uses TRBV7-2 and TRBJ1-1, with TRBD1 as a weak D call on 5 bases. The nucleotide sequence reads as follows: TGTGCCAGCAGCTTTCGGAGGGGCACTGAAGCTTTCTTT. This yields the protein CASSFRRGTEAFF.